Below, 13 T cell receptor beta chains from the same sample are listed, as sequenced in a study of CD4 T cells in relation to SARS-CoV-2 and coronaviruses. Method: immunoSEQ multiplex PCR; TCRdb's copy keeps in-frame clones and lacks some. The repertoire has 11,000 or so clones, 70% to 80% of them found once; the top ten carry less than 15%. The unexposed donors gave CD4+ T cells in about 2011-2019, prior to COVID-19. The cells were cultured for roughly 11 days before CD4+ T cells were isolated. These TCRs' antigens remain unknown. The sequenced material came from CD4+ T cells from PBMCs, cultured in vitro. All receptors derive from a human donor in good health.

This clone has just a few counts. The CDR3 DNA follows: TGCAGTGCTAGTGGTGCCGGACAGAACACTGAAGCTTTCTTT. This sequence encodes CSASGAGQNTEAFF. The chain joins TRBV20-1 to TRBJ1-1, with a possible D match to TRBD1 (5 bases). The V gene lost 3 bases and the J gene lost 1 base, with 12 bases spanning the gap. The CDR3 is made up of 14 amino acids. The V gene's germline CDR1 is DFQATT and CDR2 SNEGSKA (reference sequence).

This chain connects TRBV30 to TRBJ1-4, with 11 nucleotides matching TRBD1. The junction had 5 bases not matched to a gene; V was cut back by 5 bases and J by 6 bases. The CDR3 runs to 14 residues. The germline V gene has CDR1 GTSNPN and CDR2 SVGIG (reference sequence). In DNA, the CDR3 is TGTGCCTGGGCTAGGACAGGGGGCGATGAAAAACTGTTTTTT. Translation: CAWARTGGDEKLFF. Complete variable domain (other parts from reference TRBV30 and TRBJ1-4): SQTIHQWPATLVQPVGSPLSLECTVEGTSNPNLYWYRQAAGRGLQLLFYSVGIGQISSEVPQNLSASRPQDRQFILSSKKLLLSDSGFYLCAWARTGGDEKLFFGSGTQLSVL.

The rearrangement links TRBV4-1 to TRBJ1-6; no clear D gene. Germline V gene lookup returns CDR1 MGHRA and CDR2 YSYEKL. Trimming stripped 4 bases from V and 5 bases from J, with 9 bases between. CDR3 length equals 14 residues. This CDR3 is CASSRQDDNSPLHF. The CDR3 nucleotides are TGCGCCAGCAGCCGTCAGGACGATAATTCACCCCTCCACTTT.

This clone was counted only a few times. The chain employs TRBV7-3 and TRBJ1-2; TRBD1 matches at 10 bases. Germline lookup yields CDR1 SGHTA and CDR2 FQGTGA. The CDR3 totals 14 residues. V lost 5 bases, J lost 8 bases, and 8 bases stayed unmatched. Written as DNA, the CDR3 is TGTGCCAGCAGCCCAACCGGGACAGGGGTCGGCTACACCTTC. Translation: CASSPTGTGVGYTF.

The V and J genes are TRBV9 and TRBJ1-2, with TRBD1 as a possible D gene (5 bases). This CDR3 contains 13 residues. Germline V gene data show CDR1 as SGDLS and CDR2 as YYNGEE. Trimming removed 6 bases from V and 4 bases from J, with 13 bases in between. The CDR3 loop is CASTEGRAYGYTF. CDR3 bases: TGTGCCAGCACCGAGGGCAGGGCCTATGGCTACACCTTC.

The V gene is TRBV7-2, the J gene TRBJ2-1; D possibly matches TRBD1 or TRBD2 (6 bases each). V shed 5 bases and J shed 7 bases, with 15 bases lying between them. CDR1 and CDR2 (germline): SGHTA, FQGNSA. The CDR3 spans 14 residues. The CDR3 region has the DNA TGTGCCAGCAGCCCGACGGGGGCAGGGAATGAGCAGTTCTTC. Amino acids: CASSPTGAGNEQFF.

This chain links TRBV2 with TRBJ1-5, with D uncertain. V shed 4 bases and J shed 3 bases, with 4 bases lying between them. The CDR3 extends over 12 amino acids. CDR1 is SNHLY and CDR2 is FYNNEI in the germline V gene. The DNA for the CDR3 is TGTGCCAGCAGTGGGAACAATCAGCCCCAGCATTTT. Its translation: CASSGNNQPQHF.

This sequence joins TRBV2 and TRBJ1-1; weak D call: TRBD1 (6 bases). The V end lost 6 bases, the J end lost 3 bases, and 11 bases lay between the germline ends. The CDR3 contains 13 residues. Looked up from germline, CDR1 is SNHLY and CDR2 is FYNNEI. CDR3 in amino acids: CASRSTGYTEAFF. The CDR3 coding sequence is TGTGCCAGCAGGAGTACAGGGTACACTGAAGCTTTCTTT.

This chain links TRBV4-2 with TRBJ2-7; 8 positions agree with TRBD1. Germline assignment: CDR1 LGHNA and CDR2 YNFKEQ. V lost 4 bases to trimming and J lost 2 bases; unmatched junction nucleotides: 7. This CDR3 is built from 15 residues. CDR3 protein: CASSPEHRGAYEQYF. The CDR3 DNA reads TGTGCCAGCAGCCCCGAGCACAGGGGGGCCTACGAGCAGTACTTC.

This chain links TRBV7-3 with TRBJ2-1; 9 positions match TRBD1. CDR3 size: 15 residues. The V and J ends lost 5 bases and 7 bases, in that order; junction bases with no gene match: 9. Germline V gene sequence: CDR1 SGHTA, CDR2 FQGTGA. The CDR3 coding sequence is TGTGCCAGCAGCCCGACCCGGGACAGGGTGAATGAGCAGTTCTTC. Amino acid sequence: CASSPTRDRVNEQFF.

This chain uses TRBV6-2 or TRBV6-3 with TRBJ2-3; 12 nucleotides agree with TRBD2. Germline values: CDR1 MNHEY, CDR2 SVGEGT. Trimming at V came to 5 bases and at J to 7 bases, leaving 10 bases not matched to a gene. CDR3 length equals 16 residues. CDR3 nucleotides: TGTGCCAGCAGTGACCGGACTAGCGGGGATACAAATACGCAGTATTTT. This encodes CASSDRTSGDTNTQYF.

The chain links TRBV4-1 to TRBJ2-7; 7 bases align to TRBD2. CDR1 is MGHRA, CDR2 YSYEKL, per germline. V lost 1 base, J lost 2 bases, and 5 bases stayed unmatched. The length of the CDR3 is 15 residues. The CDR3 here is CASSQVAGVTYEQYF. The CDR3 DNA sequence: TGCGCCAGCAGCCAAGTCGCGGGAGTGACCTACGAGCAGTACTTC.

This clone was seen just once. This chain joins TRBV18 and TRBJ2-7; 8 positions agree with TRBD2. Germline assignment: CDR1 KGHSH and CDR2 LQKENI. The CDR3 has 13 residues. J gave up 4 bases and V 3 bases, and 2 bases lay outside the gene matches. The CDR3 DNA reads TGTGCCAGCTCACCTAGCGGGAATTACGAGCAGTACTTC. The encoded protein is CASSPSGNYEQYF.